This T cell receptor (beta chain) was documented in a study of blood T cell repertoires in COVID-19. Study as a whole: Acute and convalescent COVID-19 samples came from the United States, Italy and Spain. Sample material is recorded as cDNA or gDNA derived from T cells, B-cell-depleted T cells, or PBMCs.

The CDR3 length is 15 residues. V gave up 0 bases and J gave up 5 bases; unmatched junction bases: 5. Germline values: CDR1 SGHVS, CDR2 FQNEAQ. This clone has just a few counts. Original processing notes: From reference gene primer amplification, estimates of nucleated cell counts were derived. Clones were read by immunoSEQ multiplex PCR, and TCRdb kept only the in-frame ones, dropping some. V and J calls and clone size come straight from that table; D and trimming were deduced from the DNA. The table lists more than 85,000 clones, around 81% of them singletons. The receptor was isolated from a man aged 80 or over with acute or convalescent COVID-19. The material sequenced was peripheral blood. This chain connects TRBV7-8 to TRBJ1-2; 8 bases are shared with TRBD1. The CDR3 loop is CASSLAGTGEYGYTF. CDR3 sequence (DNA): TGTGCCAGCAGCTTAGCCGGGACAGGCGAGTATGGCTACACCTTC.